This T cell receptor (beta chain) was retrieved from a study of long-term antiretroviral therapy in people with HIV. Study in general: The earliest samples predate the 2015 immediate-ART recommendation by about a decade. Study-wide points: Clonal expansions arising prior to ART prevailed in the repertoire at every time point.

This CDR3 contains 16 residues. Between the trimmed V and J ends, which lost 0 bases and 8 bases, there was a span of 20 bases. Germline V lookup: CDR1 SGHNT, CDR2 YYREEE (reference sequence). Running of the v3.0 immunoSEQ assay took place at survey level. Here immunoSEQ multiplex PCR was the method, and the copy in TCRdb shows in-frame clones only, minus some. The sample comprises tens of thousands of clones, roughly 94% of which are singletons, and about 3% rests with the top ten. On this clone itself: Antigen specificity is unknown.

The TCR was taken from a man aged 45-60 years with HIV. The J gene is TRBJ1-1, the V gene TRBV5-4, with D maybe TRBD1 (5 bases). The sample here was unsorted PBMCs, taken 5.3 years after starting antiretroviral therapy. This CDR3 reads CASSLGQGGRVIEAFF. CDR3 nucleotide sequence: TGTGCCAGCAGCTTGGGTCAGGGTGGCCGTGTAATAGAAGCTTTCTTT.